This T cell receptor (beta chain) was found in a study of shared clonotypes between healthy human individuals. This clone was seen more than once but under ten times. The repertoire was sequenced with immunoSEQ multiplex PCR; TCRdb's copy has only in-frame clones and lacks some. The repertoire includes fewer than 650,000 clones, 70% to 80% of them detected once, and approximately 13% sits in the top ten. V was clipped by 3 bases and J by 8 bases, with 11 bases between them. This CDR3 spans 11 amino acids. Germline values: CDR1 DFQATT, CDR2 SNEGSKA (reference sequence). Adult Caucasians living in Nashville, Tennessee made up all of the donors.

The chain links TRBV20-1 to TRBJ2-7; D is unclear. This receptor was obtained from a woman aged 35 to 49 in good health. Some clones in this sample may be carry-over from other donors' samples. The sequencing sample was made of PBMCs. The DNA of the CDR3 is TGCAGTGCTAGTGCCCTAGGGCAGCAGTACTTC. Translated: CSASALGQQYF.